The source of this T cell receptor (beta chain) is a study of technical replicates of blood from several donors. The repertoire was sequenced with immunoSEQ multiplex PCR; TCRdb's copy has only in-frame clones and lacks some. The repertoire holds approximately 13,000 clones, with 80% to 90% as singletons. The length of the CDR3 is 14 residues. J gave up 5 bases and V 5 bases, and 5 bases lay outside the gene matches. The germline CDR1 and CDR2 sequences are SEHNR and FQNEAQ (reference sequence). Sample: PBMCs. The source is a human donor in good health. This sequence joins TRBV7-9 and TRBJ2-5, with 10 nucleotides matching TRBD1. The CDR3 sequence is CASSQTGGGETQYF. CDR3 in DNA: TGTGCCAGCAGCCAGACAGGGGGCGGGGAGACCCAGTACTTC. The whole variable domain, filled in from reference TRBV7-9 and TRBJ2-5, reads DTGVSQNPRHKITKRGQNVTFRCDPISEHNRLYWYRQTLGQGPEFLTYFQNEAQLEKSRLLSDRFSAERPKGSFSTLEIQRTEQGDSAMYLCASSQTGGGETQYFGPGTRLLVL.